The rows below give T cell receptor beta chains drawn from one sample of a study of blood T cell repertoires in COVID-19. The protocol was immunoSEQ multiplex PCR, while the TCRdb copy is restricted to in-frame clones and leaves out a portion. The sample has about 210,000 clones, roughly four fifths seen once. Input material: PBMCs or T cells enriched from blood (not recorded which). Receptors were obtained from a man aged 35 to 55 who had recovered from COVID-19. Both conserved end residues are part of each CDR3. D genes are given only for firm matches. Some rows have no size entry. The others give once, few or many, or a class for an expanded clone.

D gene: TRBD1; CDR3 length: 14; V gene: TRBV10-3; J gene: TRBJ2-3; clone size: .; CDR3 DNA: TGTGCCATCAGTGGGGGACAGACCCCAGATACGCAGTATTTT; CDR3 protein: CAISGGQTPDTQYF
D gene: .; CDR3 length: 15; V gene: TRBV7-3; J gene: TRBJ1-3; clone size: .; CDR3 DNA: TGTGCCAGCAGCTTAATGGGGGGGCTTGGAAACACCATATATTTT; CDR3 protein: CASSLMGGLGNTIYF
D gene: .; CDR3 length: 14; V gene: TRBV9; J gene: TRBJ2-7; clone size: .; CDR3 DNA: TGTGCCAGCAGCGTAGGATCGAGTGTAGTCGAGCAGTACTTC; CDR3 protein: CASSVGSSVVEQYF
D gene: .; CDR3 length: 12; V gene: TRBV11-2; J gene: TRBJ2-3; clone size: .; CDR3 DNA: TGTGCCAGCAGCTTAGTCAGGGATACGCAGTATTTT; CDR3 protein: CASSLVRDTQYF
D gene: .; CDR3 length: 13; V gene: TRBV9; J gene: TRBJ2-2; clone size: .; CDR3 DNA: TGTGCCAGCAGCGCCCAGAACACCGGGGAGCTGTTTTTT; CDR3 protein: CASSAQNTGELFF
D gene: .; CDR3 length: 16; V gene: TRBV18; J gene: TRBJ2-2; clone size: .; CDR3 DNA: TGTGCCAGCTCACCAAGAGCGATCGCGAACACCGGGGAGCTGTTTTTT; CDR3 protein: CASSPRAIANTGELFF
D gene: .; CDR3 length: 12; V gene: TRBV2; J gene: TRBJ1-3; clone size: .; CDR3 DNA: TGTGCCAGCACTTACTCTGGAAACACCATATATTTT; CDR3 protein: CASTYSGNTIYF
D gene: .; CDR3 length: 13; V gene: TRBV27; J gene: TRBJ2-4; clone size: .; CDR3 DNA: TGTGCCAGCAGTTTATCGGGGCAACATAATCAGTACTTC; CDR3 protein: CASSLSGQHNQYF
D gene: .; CDR3 length: 15; V gene: TRBV5-1; J gene: TRBJ1-1; clone size: .; CDR3 DNA: TGCGCCAGCAGCTTGGCCCACCAGGGTTACACTGAAGCTTTCTTT; CDR3 protein: CASSLAHQGYTEAFF
D gene: TRBD2; CDR3 length: 14; V gene: TRBV9; J gene: TRBJ2-1; clone size: .; CDR3 DNA: TGTGCCAGCAGCGTGACTAGCGGGATCAATGAGCAGTTCTTC; CDR3 protein: CASSVTSGINEQFF
D gene: .; CDR3 length: 14; V gene: TRBV27; J gene: TRBJ1-6; clone size: .; CDR3 DNA: TGTGCCAGCAGTTTCGACAGGCGCAATTCACCCCTCCACTTT; CDR3 protein: CASSFDRRNSPLHF
D gene: TRBD1; CDR3 length: 18; V gene: TRBV19; J gene: TRBJ1-5; clone size: .; CDR3 DNA: TGTGCCAGTAGTTCGGGTACCAGGGGGCTAGGAGGCAATCAGCCCCAGCATTTT; CDR3 protein: CASSSGTRGLGGNQPQHF
D gene: .; CDR3 length: 16; V gene: TRBV7-6; J gene: TRBJ1-1; clone size: few; CDR3 DNA: TGTGCCAGCAGCCCCGATAGACAGAGGAAAAACACTGAAGCTTTCTTT; CDR3 protein: CASSPDRQRKNTEAFF
D gene: TRBD1; CDR3 length: 13; V gene: TRBV29-1; J gene: TRBJ1-1; clone size: .; CDR3 DNA: TGCAGCGTGTTGGGACAGGGGGACACTGAAGCTTTCTTT; CDR3 protein: CSVLGQGDTEAFF
D gene: TRBD1; CDR3 length: 11; V gene: TRBV28; J gene: TRBJ1-1; clone size: .; CDR3 DNA: TGTGCCATTAGGGGGCAGACTGAAGCTTTCTTT; CDR3 protein: CAIRGQTEAFF
D gene: .; CDR3 length: 14; V gene: TRBV15; J gene: TRBJ1-6; clone size: .; CDR3 DNA: TGTGCCACCAGCAGGGACCAATCAGGGTCACCCCTCCACTTT; CDR3 protein: CATSRDQSGSPLHF
D gene: .; CDR3 length: 15; V gene: TRBV18; J gene: TRBJ2-1; clone size: .; CDR3 DNA: TGTGCCAGCTCACCAGTGGGGAGTAAGTCCAATGAGCAGTTCTTC; CDR3 protein: CASSPVGSKSNEQFF
D gene: TRBD2; CDR3 length: 17; V gene: TRBV4-2; J gene: TRBJ2-3; clone size: .; CDR3 DNA: TGTGCCAGCAGCCGAAGACTAGCGGGAAGAGCTCGGGATACGCAGTATTTT; CDR3 protein: CASSRRLAGRARDTQYF
D gene: .; CDR3 length: 15; V gene: TRBV9; J gene: TRBJ1-5; clone size: .; CDR3 DNA: TGTGCCAGCAGCGTAGGGCAGTATAGCAATCAGCCCCAGCATTTT; CDR3 protein: CASSVGQYSNQPQHF
D gene: TRBD2; CDR3 length: 14; V gene: TRBV5-1; J gene: TRBJ2-5; clone size: .; CDR3 DNA: TGCGCCAGCAGGAGCGGGATAAGTAGAGAGACCCAGTACTTC; CDR3 protein: CASRSGISRETQYF
D gene: TRBD2; CDR3 length: 14; V gene: TRBV5-1; J gene: TRBJ2-1; clone size: .; CDR3 DNA: TGCGCCAGCAGACCGACTAGCGGGAGCAATGAGCAGTTCTTC; CDR3 protein: CASRPTSGSNEQFF
D gene: TRBD1; CDR3 length: 14; V gene: TRBV19; J gene: TRBJ1-2; clone size: .; CDR3 DNA: TGTGCCACAACGACAGGGGAAATCTCCTATGGCTACACCTTC; CDR3 protein: CATTTGEISYGYTF
D gene: .; CDR3 length: 14; V gene: TRBV19; J gene: TRBJ1-2; clone size: .; CDR3 DNA: TGTGCCAGTAGTATGAGTTGGGCAGAGGGAGGCTACACCTTC; CDR3 protein: CASSMSWAEGGYTF
D gene: TRBD2; CDR3 length: 13; V gene: TRBV18; J gene: TRBJ2-1; clone size: .; CDR3 DNA: TGTGCCAGCTCAGCGCGGGAGGGGGGTGAGCAGTTCTTC; CDR3 protein: CASSAREGGEQFF
D gene: TRBD1; CDR3 length: 14; V gene: TRBV10-1; J gene: TRBJ1-4; clone size: .; CDR3 DNA: TGCGCCAGCAGTTTCGGGACAGGGAACGAAAAACTGTTTTTT; CDR3 protein: CASSFGTGNEKLFF
D gene: .; CDR3 length: 14; V gene: TRBV5-1; J gene: TRBJ1-4; clone size: .; CDR3 DNA: TGCGCCAGCAGCTTGGGGGGGACTCATGAAAAACTGTTTTTT; CDR3 protein: CASSLGGTHEKLFF
D gene: TRBD1; CDR3 length: 13; V gene: TRBV29-1; J gene: TRBJ2-7; clone size: .; CDR3 DNA: TGCAGCGTTGTAGGGACAGCTTATTACGAGCAGTACTTC; CDR3 protein: CSVVGTAYYEQYF
D gene: .; CDR3 length: 14; V gene: TRBV18; J gene: TRBJ1-3; clone size: .; CDR3 DNA: TGTGCCAGCTCACCTCGGGACACCGAGCGACCTATATATTTT; CDR3 protein: CASSPRDTERPIYF
D gene: TRBD1; CDR3 length: 15; V gene: TRBV7-2; J gene: TRBJ1-4; clone size: .; CDR3 DNA: TGTGCCAGCAGCCACCAGGGGGCTTCTGGAGAAAAACTGTTTTTT; CDR3 protein: CASSHQGASGEKLFF
D gene: .; CDR3 length: 17; V gene: TRBV29-1; J gene: TRBJ2-5; clone size: .; CDR3 DNA: TGCAGCGTTCGGCTAGCCTTACCCCCAAGAAGGTCAGAGACCCAGTACTTC; CDR3 protein: CSVRLALPPRRSETQYF
D gene: TRBD1; CDR3 length: 16; V gene: TRBV19; J gene: TRBJ1-5; clone size: .; CDR3 DNA: TGTGCCAGTAGTCTGAAGAGCAGGACAGGGAGTCAGCCCCAGCATTTT; CDR3 protein: CASSLKSRTGSQPQHF
D gene: TRBD2; CDR3 length: 17; V gene: TRBV19; J gene: TRBJ2-1; clone size: .; CDR3 DNA: TGTGCCAGTAGGAGTTTTCCCGGGACTAGCGTCGCCGGTGAGCAGTTCTTC; CDR3 protein: CASRSFPGTSVAGEQFF
D gene: .; CDR3 length: 13; V gene: TRBV7-8; J gene: TRBJ1-2; clone size: .; CDR3 DNA: TGTGCCAGCAGCTTTGGGCCGCAAGATGGCTACACCTTC; CDR3 protein: CASSFGPQDGYTF
D gene: .; CDR3 length: 15; V gene: TRBV4-1; J gene: TRBJ1-3; clone size: .; CDR3 DNA: TGCGCCAGCAGCTACAGCCGGGACACTGGAAACACCATATATTTT; CDR3 protein: CASSYSRDTGNTIYF
D gene: .; CDR3 length: 15; V gene: TRBV5-1; J gene: TRBJ2-3; clone size: .; CDR3 DNA: TGCGCCAGCAGCTTGGGAACCGGTCCCACAGATACGCAGTATTTT; CDR3 protein: CASSLGTGPTDTQYF
D gene: .; CDR3 length: 12; V gene: TRBV2; J gene: TRBJ2-5; clone size: few; CDR3 DNA: TGTGCCAGCAGTGAATGGGGCCCGGCCCAGTACTTC; CDR3 protein: CASSEWGPAQYF
D gene: .; CDR3 length: 13; V gene: TRBV19; J gene: TRBJ2-5; clone size: .; CDR3 DNA: TGTGCCAGTAGTAGGCAGGGCGGCGAGACCCAGTACTTC; CDR3 protein: CASSRQGGETQYF
D gene: .; CDR3 length: 16; V gene: TRBV7-3; J gene: TRBJ2-1; clone size: .; CDR3 DNA: TGTGCCAGCAGCTCCCAAGCCGGGGTGACCTACAATGAGCAGTTCTTC; CDR3 protein: CASSSQAGVTYNEQFF
D gene: TRBD2; CDR3 length: 15; V gene: TRBV6-5; J gene: TRBJ2-7; clone size: .; CDR3 DNA: TGTGCCAGCAGCCGGACTAGCGGATTCTCCTACGAGCAGTACTTC; CDR3 protein: CASSRTSGFSYEQYF
D gene: .; CDR3 length: 16; V gene: TRBV5-8; J gene: TRBJ1-2; clone size: .; CDR3 DNA: TGTGCCAGCAGCTCACGATCGGGGGAAATGCTGCATGGCTACACCTTC; CDR3 protein: CASSSRSGEMLHGYTF
D gene: .; CDR3 length: 16; V gene: TRBV24-1; J gene: TRBJ1-4; clone size: .; CDR3 DNA: TGTGCCACCAGTGGGTTTGAACAGGTCAACAATGAAAAACTGTTTTTT; CDR3 protein: CATSGFEQVNNEKLFF
D gene: .; CDR3 length: 15; V gene: TRBV28; J gene: TRBJ2-5; clone size: few; CDR3 DNA: TGTGCCAGCGGGGTGGCGGGCGCGTTTGAGGAGACCCAGTACTTC; CDR3 protein: CASGVAGAFEETQYF
D gene: .; CDR3 length: 16; V gene: TRBV18; J gene: TRBJ1-1; clone size: .; CDR3 DNA: TGTGCCAGCTCACCCGCATCCGGAGGGGTGAACACTGAAGCTTTCTTT; CDR3 protein: CASSPASGGVNTEAFF
D gene: .; CDR3 length: 16; V gene: TRBV9; J gene: TRBJ2-3; clone size: .; CDR3 DNA: TGTGCCAGCAGCGTAGGTTTAGCAGGGGGCACAGATACGCAGTATTTT; CDR3 protein: CASSVGLAGGTDTQYF
D gene: .; CDR3 length: 11; V gene: TRBV20-1; J gene: TRBJ2-7; clone size: .; CDR3 DNA: TGCAGTGCTAAAGGGGTATACGAGCAGTACTTC; CDR3 protein: CSAKGVYEQYF
D gene: .; CDR3 length: 15; V gene: TRBV6-1; J gene: TRBJ2-7; clone size: .; CDR3 DNA: TGTGCCAGCAGTGAAGCGCATATGCGGGCCTACGAGCAGTACTTC; CDR3 protein: CASSEAHMRAYEQYF
D gene: TRBD1; CDR3 length: 16; V gene: TRBV5-6; J gene: TRBJ1-5; clone size: .; CDR3 DNA: TGTGCCAGCAGCTCCCAGACAGGGGGCTTCAATCAGCCCCAGCATTTT; CDR3 protein: CASSSQTGGFNQPQHF
D gene: TRBD2; CDR3 length: 18; V gene: TRBV11-2; J gene: TRBJ2-5; clone size: .; CDR3 DNA: TGTGCCAGCAGCTTAGTGACTAGCGGGAGGGGGTTCCAAGAGACCCAGTACTTC; CDR3 protein: CASSLVTSGRGFQETQYF
D gene: .; CDR3 length: 14; V gene: TRBV9; J gene: TRBJ1-1; clone size: few; CDR3 DNA: TGTGCCAGCAGCTCAGGGGTATCGAACACTGAAGCTTTCTTT; CDR3 protein: CASSSGVSNTEAFF
D gene: TRBD1; CDR3 length: 16; V gene: TRBV2; J gene: TRBJ2-4; clone size: .; CDR3 DNA: TGTGCCAGCAGTGGGCTGGACAGGGGGACCAAAAACATTCAGTACTTC; CDR3 protein: CASSGLDRGTKNIQYF
D gene: .; CDR3 length: 15; V gene: TRBV6-6; J gene: TRBJ1-6; clone size: .; CDR3 DNA: TGTGCCAGCAGTTACTCTGGGGAGGTAGGATCACCCCTCCACTTT; CDR3 protein: CASSYSGEVGSPLHF
D gene: .; CDR3 length: 15; V gene: TRBV2; J gene: TRBJ1-1; clone size: .; CDR3 DNA: TGTGCCAGCAGTGGCTCCGACAGGAGGAACACTGAAGCTTTCTTT; CDR3 protein: CASSGSDRRNTEAFF
D gene: .; CDR3 length: 15; V gene: TRBV30; J gene: TRBJ2-7; clone size: .; CDR3 DNA: TGTGCCTGGGGTCGCGGGGCGGTCGGTTCCTACGAGCAGTACTTC; CDR3 protein: CAWGRGAVGSYEQYF
D gene: TRBD1; CDR3 length: 15; V gene: TRBV15; J gene: TRBJ1-5; clone size: .; CDR3 DNA: TGTGCCACCAGCAGGGGACAGGGCGAAAAGCAGCCCCAGCATTTT; CDR3 protein: CATSRGQGEKQPQHF